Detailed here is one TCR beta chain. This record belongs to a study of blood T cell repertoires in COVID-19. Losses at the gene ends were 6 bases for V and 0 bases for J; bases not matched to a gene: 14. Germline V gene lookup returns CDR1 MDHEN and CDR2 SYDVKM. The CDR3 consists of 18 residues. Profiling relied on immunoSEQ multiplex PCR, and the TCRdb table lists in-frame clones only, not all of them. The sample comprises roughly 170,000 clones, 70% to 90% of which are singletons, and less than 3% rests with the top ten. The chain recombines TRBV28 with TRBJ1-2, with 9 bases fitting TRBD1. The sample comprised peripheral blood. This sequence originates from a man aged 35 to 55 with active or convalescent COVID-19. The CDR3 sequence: CASRSEGQGFTPNYGYTF. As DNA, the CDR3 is TGTGCCAGCAGATCCGAGGGACAGGGTTTTACACCTAACTATGGCTACACCTTC.